The sequence of this T cell receptor (beta chain) was determined in a study of naive and memory T cell subsets. The SP2 primer and nested alpha and beta constant region primers amplified ligated cDNA in four rounds. TCRdb independently ran MiXCR on the 5' RACE reads; one entry per CDR3 protein. The table shows 25,000 to 35,000 distinct CDR3 sequences, with about a sixth occurring only once. TCR cDNA received a 3' ligated oligonucleotide that carried a UMI. The CDR3 is 13 residues long. V lost 3 bases and J lost 3, with 11 bases in between. Germline V gene lookup returns CDR1 SQVTM and CDR2 ANQGSEA. This TCR came from a female donor in good health. The V call is TRBV29-1, the J call TRBJ1-2, with D possibly matching TRBD1 (5 bases). The DNA for the CDR3 is TGCAGCGTTGACCTGGGGCCCGACTATGGCTACACCTTC. Its protein product is CSVDLGPDYGYTF.